This TCR beta chain comes out of a study of cytomegalovirus exposure and HLA in healthy donors. On this clone itself: Its cognate antigen is unknown.

J gave up 5 bases and V 6 bases, and 4 bases lay outside the gene matches. Germline V gives CDR1 SNHLY, CDR2 FYNNEI. The CDR3 has 13 residues. General study results and limits: Later analysis placed DRB1 highest and HLA-C lowest in TCR association rates, which differed by HLA locus.

PCR amplification relied on 60 Vbeta primers (plus 13 Jbeta primers). Data came from immunoSEQ multiplex PCR; TCRdb stores just in-frame clones and leaves some out. Of under 150,000 clones detected, approximately 75% appear once; the ten largest clones hold over 4.5%. The sequence derives from a woman in her forties in good health and CMV-seropositive. The chain joins TRBV2 to TRBJ2-7; 10 bases fit TRBD2. The source material was PBMCs. CDR3 sequence: CASRTSGSDEQYF. Here the CDR3 DNA reads TGTGCCAGCAGGACTAGCGGGTCCGACGAGCAGTACTTC.